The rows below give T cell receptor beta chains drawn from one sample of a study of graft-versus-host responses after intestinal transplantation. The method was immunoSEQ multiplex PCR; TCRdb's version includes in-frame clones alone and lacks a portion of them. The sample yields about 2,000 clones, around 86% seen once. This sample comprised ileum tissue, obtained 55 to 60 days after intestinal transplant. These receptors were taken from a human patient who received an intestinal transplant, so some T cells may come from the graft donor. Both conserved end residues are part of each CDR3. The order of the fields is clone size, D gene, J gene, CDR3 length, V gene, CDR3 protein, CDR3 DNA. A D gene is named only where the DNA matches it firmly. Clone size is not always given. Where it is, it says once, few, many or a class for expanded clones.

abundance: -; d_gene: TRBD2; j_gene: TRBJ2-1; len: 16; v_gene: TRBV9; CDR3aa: CASSDSRGESYNEQFF; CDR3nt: TGTGCCAGCAGCGACAGTCGGGGGGAATCCTACAATGAGCAGTTCTTC
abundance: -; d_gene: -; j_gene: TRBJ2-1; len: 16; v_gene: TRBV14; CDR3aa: CASSQYSGGSYNEQFF; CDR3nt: TGTGCCAGCAGCCAATATAGCGGCGGATCCTACAATGAGCAGTTCTTC
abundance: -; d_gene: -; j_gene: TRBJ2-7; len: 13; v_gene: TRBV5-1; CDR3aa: CASSPVLMNEQYF; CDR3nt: TGCGCCAGCAGCCCAGTCTTGATGAACGAGCAGTACTTC
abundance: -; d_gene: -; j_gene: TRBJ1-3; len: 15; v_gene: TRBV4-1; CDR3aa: CASSQVVTSGNTIYF; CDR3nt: TGCGCCAGCAGCCAAGTCGTCACGTCTGGAAACACCATATATTTT
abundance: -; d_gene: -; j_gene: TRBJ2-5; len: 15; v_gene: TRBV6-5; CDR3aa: CASSYSTGSGSTQYF; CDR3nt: TGTGCCAGCAGTTACTCGACTGGGTCCGGTTCGACCCAGTACTTC
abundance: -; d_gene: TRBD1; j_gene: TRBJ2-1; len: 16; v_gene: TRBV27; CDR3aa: CASREVGGGSYNEQFF; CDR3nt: TGTGCCAGCAGAGAGGTAGGGGGCGGGTCCTACAATGAGCAGTTCTTC
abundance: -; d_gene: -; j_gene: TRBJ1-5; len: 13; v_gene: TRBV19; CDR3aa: CANRIDSNQPQHF; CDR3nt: TGTGCCAATAGGATTGATAGCAATCAGCCCCAGCATTTT
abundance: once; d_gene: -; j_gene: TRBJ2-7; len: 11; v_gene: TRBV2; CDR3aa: CASSELGGKYF; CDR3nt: TGTGCCAGCAGTGAACTTGGGGGCAAGTACTTC
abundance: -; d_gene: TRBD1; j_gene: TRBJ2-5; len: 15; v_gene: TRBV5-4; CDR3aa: CASNLKQGIQETQYF; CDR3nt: TGTGCCAGCAACCTAAAACAGGGGATTCAAGAGACCCAGTACTTC
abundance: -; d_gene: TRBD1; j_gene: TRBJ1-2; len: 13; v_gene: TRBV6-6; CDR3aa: CASLQGGDYGYTF; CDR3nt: TGTGCCAGCCTTCAGGGGGGGGACTATGGCTACACCTTC
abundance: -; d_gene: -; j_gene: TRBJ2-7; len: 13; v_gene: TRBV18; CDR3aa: CASSPPAPYEQYF; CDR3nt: TGTGCCAGCTCACCACCGGCCCCCTACGAGCAGTACTTC
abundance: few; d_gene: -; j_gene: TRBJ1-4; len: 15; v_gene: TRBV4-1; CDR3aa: CASSQVGQSNEKLFF; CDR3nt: TGCGCCAGCAGCCAAGTTGGACAGAGTAATGAAAAACTGTTTTTT
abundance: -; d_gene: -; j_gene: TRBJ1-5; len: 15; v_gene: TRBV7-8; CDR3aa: CASSLKDGSNQPQHF; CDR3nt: TGTGCCAGCAGCTTAAAGGACGGTAGCAATCAGCCCCAGCATTTT
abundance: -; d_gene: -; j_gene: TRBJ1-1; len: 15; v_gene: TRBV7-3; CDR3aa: CASSLNGGVNTEAFF; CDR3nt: TGTGCCAGCAGCTTAAACGGGGGGGTGAACACTGAAGCTTTCTTT
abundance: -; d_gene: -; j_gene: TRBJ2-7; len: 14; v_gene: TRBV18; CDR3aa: CASSPSDGPYEQYF; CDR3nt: TGTGCCAGCTCACCATCGGACGGCCCCTACGAGCAGTACTTC
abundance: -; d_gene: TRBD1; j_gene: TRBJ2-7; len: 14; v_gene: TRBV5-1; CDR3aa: CASSFPGQGKEQYF; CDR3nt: TGCGCCAGCAGCTTTCCGGGACAGGGTAAGGAGCAGTACTTC
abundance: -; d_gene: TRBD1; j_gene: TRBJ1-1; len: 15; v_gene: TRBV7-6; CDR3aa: CASSLIRQGNTEAFF; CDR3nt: TGTGCCAGCAGCTTAATTAGACAGGGGAACACTGAAGCTTTCTTT
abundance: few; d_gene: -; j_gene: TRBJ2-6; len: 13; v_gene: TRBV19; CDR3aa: CASSIVGANVLTF; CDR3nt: TGTGCCAGTAGTATTGTCGGGGCCAACGTCCTGACTTTC
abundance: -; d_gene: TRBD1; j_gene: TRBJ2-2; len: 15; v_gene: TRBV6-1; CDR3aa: CATHNRDRVTGELFF; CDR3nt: TGTGCCACTCATAACCGGGACAGGGTCACCGGGGAGCTGTTTTTT
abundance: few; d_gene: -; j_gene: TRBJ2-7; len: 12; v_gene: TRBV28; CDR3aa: CASSLGVFEQYF; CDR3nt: TGTGCCAGCAGTTTGGGTGTTTTCGAGCAGTACTTC
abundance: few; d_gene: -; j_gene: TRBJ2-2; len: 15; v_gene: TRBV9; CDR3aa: CASSVGRENTGELFF; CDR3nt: TGTGCCAGCAGCGTAGGAAGAGAGAACACCGGGGAGCTGTTTTTT
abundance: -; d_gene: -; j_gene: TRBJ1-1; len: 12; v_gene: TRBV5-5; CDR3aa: CASNLYGTEAFF; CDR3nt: TGTGCCAGCAACCTCTACGGGACTGAAGCTTTCTTT
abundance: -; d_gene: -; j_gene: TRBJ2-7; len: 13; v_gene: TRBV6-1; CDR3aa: CASRDGTLHEQYF; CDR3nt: TGTGCCAGCAGGGACGGCACACTGCACGAGCAGTACTTC
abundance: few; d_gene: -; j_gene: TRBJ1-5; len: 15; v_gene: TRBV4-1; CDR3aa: CASSLESGGHQPQHF; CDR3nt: TGCGCCAGCAGCCTCGAGTCGGGGGGCCATCAGCCCCAGCATTTT
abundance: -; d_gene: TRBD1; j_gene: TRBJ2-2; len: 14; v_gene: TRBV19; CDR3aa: CASTDRTYTGELFF; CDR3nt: TGTGCCAGTACGGACAGGACATACACCGGGGAGCTGTTTTTT
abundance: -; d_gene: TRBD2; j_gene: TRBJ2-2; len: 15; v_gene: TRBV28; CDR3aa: CASSEGLVWTGELFF; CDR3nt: TGTGCCAGCAGCGAAGGACTAGTTTGGACCGGGGAGCTGTTTTTT
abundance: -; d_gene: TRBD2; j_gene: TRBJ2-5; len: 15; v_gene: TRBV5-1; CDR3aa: CASSLIAGGRETQYF; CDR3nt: TGCGCCAGCAGCTTGATAGCGGGGGGGCGGGAGACCCAGTACTTC